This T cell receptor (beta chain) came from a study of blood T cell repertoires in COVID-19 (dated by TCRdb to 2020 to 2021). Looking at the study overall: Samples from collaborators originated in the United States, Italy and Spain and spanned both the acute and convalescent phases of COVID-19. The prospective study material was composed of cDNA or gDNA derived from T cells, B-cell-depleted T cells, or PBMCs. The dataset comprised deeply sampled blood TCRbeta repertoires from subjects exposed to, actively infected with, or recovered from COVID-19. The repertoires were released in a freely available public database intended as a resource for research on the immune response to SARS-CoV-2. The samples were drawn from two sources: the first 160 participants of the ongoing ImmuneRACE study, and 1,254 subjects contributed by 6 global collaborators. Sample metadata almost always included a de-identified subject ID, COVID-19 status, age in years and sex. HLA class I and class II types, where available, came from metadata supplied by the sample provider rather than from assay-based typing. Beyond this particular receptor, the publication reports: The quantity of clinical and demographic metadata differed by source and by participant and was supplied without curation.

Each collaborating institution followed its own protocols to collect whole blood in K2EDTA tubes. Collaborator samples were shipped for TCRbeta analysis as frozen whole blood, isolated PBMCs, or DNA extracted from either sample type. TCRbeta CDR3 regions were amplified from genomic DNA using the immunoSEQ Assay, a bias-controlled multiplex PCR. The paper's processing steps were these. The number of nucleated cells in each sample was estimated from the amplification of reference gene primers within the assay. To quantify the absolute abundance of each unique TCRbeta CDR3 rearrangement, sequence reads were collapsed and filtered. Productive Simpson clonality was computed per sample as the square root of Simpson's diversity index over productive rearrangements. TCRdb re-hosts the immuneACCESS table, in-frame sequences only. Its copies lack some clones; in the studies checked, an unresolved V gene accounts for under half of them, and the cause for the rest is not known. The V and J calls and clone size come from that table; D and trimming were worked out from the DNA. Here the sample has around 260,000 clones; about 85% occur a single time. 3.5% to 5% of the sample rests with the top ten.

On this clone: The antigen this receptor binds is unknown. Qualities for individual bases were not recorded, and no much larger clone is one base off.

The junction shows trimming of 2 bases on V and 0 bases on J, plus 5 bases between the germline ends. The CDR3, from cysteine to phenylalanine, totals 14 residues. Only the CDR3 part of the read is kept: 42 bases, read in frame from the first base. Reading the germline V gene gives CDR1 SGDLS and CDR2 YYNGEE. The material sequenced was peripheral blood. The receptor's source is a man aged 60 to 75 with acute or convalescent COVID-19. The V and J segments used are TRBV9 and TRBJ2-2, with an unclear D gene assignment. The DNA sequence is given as TGTGCCAGCAGCGTGAGGCCGAACACCGGGGAGCTGTTTTTT. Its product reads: CASSVRPNTGELFF.